The T cell receptor (beta chain) under discussion was sequenced for a study of metastatic and nonmetastatic thyroid tumors. Overall study context: Repertoires of blood and of tissue (tumor or nodule) from malignant and benign thyroid patients were compared. Study-level results: Malignant tumors reportedly showed significantly higher TCR beta diversity than benign nodules in both blood and tumor.

This clone has at least ten counts. As yet, its antigen is unknown. All patients reached thyroid surgery having received no treatment beforehand. CDR1 and CDR2 from the germline V gene are DFQATT and SNEGSKA (reference sequence). Trimming cost V 5 bases and J 3 bases, with 11 bases left between them. CDR3 size: 12 residues. TCRdb re-analyzed the PCR reads through MiXCR. Of roughly 70,000 clones listed, roughly 18% were seen once; the top ten hold about 13%. This rearrangement joins TRBV20-1 to TRBJ2-7; D remains unclear. The specimen sequenced was blood. The clonotype comes from a female donor with papillary thyroid cancer or a benign thyroid nodule (not recorded which). Some clones in this sample may be carry-over from other donors' samples. Here the CDR3 DNA reads TGCAGTGCTGGGCTAGTCTTCTACGAGCAGTACTTC. As protein: CSAGLVFYEQYF.